This T cell receptor beta chain emerged from a study of T cells in Graves' hyperthyroidism and ophthalmopathy. This clonotype was recorded at least ten times. V shed 1 base and J shed 3 bases, with 12 bases lying between them. Germline-derived CDR1 and CDR2 are DFQATT and SNEGSKA (reference sequence). The CDR3 is made up of 14 amino acids. From RNA transcripts, TCR beta CDR3 regions were amplified. In the first-round RT-PCR of the TCR CDR3, the HTBI primer set was used. TCRdb used MiXCR to reprocess the multiplex PCR reads, holding one entry per CDR3 protein. The sample lists about 300,000 distinct CDR3 sequences, 25% to 30% occurring once.

The chain employs TRBV20-1 and TRBJ1-1, with D unclear. The sequenced sample consisted of blood. The TCR comes from a middle-aged man with Graves' hyperthyroidism that later progressed to Graves' ophthalmopathy. The CDR3 protein is CSARVPGGDTEAFF. CDR3 sequence (DNA): TGCAGTGCTAGAGTTCCTGGTGGGGACACTGAAGCTTTCTTT.